The following is a T cell receptor beta chain sequence with its context. Assay used: immunoSEQ multiplex PCR; TCRdb lists only in-frame clones, some missing. The table includes roughly 30,000 clones, about 85% detected once. The data belong to a study of control samples from healthy donors and cancer patients. Germline V gene data show CDR1 as LNHDA and CDR2 as SQIVND (reference sequence). The length of the CDR3 is 17 residues. The V gene lost 3 bases and the J gene lost 4 bases, with 19 bases spanning the gap. Material: formalin-fixed, paraffin-embedded tissue. The chain links TRBV19 to TRBJ2-1; D is perhaps TRBD1 or TRBD2 (5 bases each). The origin of this receptor is a female donor with melanoma. The CDR3 bases are TGTGCCAGTAGTATTAGGGTTCTGGGGACGGTGTACAATGAGCAGTTCTTC. It specifies CASSIRVLGTVYNEQFF. Full variable domain (rest looked up from reference TRBV19 and TRBJ2-1): DGGITQSPKYLFRKEGQNVTLSCEQNLNHDAMYWYRQDPGQGLRLIYYSQIVNDFQKGDIAEGYSVSREKKESFPLTVTSAQKNPTAFYLCASSIRVLGTVYNEQFFGPGTRLTVL.